This T cell receptor (beta chain) was obtained from a study of kidney transplant recipient with SARS-CoV-2 infection. TCRdb re-called the reads through MiXCR, storing one row per CDR3 protein. Among roughly 250,000 distinct CDR3 sequences, about 30% were seen once, and the ten largest hold less than 8.5%. The sample holds a few counts of this clonotype. Germline CDR1 SGHDT, CDR2 YYEEEE. Trimming cost V 1 base and J 0 bases; bases outside gene matches: 4. The CDR3 runs to 16 residues. The sequenced sample was a blood sample, obtained at baseline and on day 111 from a kidney transplant recipient. The V gene is TRBV5-6, the J gene TRBJ2-5, with TRBD2 identical over 9 bases. The receptor was isolated from a male patient between 25 and 40 years old who had COVID-19 and was a kidney transplant recipient. Part of the T cells may come from the graft donor. CDR3 sequence: CASSLISGRDQETQYF. CDR3 nucleotides: TGTGCCAGCAGCTTGATTAGCGGGAGAGACCAAGAGACCCAGTACTTC.